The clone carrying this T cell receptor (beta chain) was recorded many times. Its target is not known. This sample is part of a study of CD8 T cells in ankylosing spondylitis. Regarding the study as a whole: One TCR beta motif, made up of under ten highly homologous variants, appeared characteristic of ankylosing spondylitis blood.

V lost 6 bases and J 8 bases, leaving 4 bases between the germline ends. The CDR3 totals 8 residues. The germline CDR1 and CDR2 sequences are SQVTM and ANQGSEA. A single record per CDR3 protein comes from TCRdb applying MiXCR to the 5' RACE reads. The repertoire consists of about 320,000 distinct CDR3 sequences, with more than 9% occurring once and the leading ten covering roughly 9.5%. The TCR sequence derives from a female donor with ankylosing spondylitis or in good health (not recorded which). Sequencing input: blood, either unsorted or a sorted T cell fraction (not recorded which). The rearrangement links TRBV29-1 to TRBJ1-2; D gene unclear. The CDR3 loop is CSVPGYTF. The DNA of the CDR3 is TGCAGCGTGCCCGGCTACACCTTC.